This T cell receptor beta chain originates from a study of early T cells in non-severe SARS-CoV-2 infection. On the study more broadly: Chains from this unsorted whole-blood bulk RNA could not be paired.

J was trimmed by 9 bases and V by 0 bases; bases with no gene match: 4. The CDR3 covers 13 residues. Germline CDR1 SGHAT, CDR2 FQNNGV. This clonotype was seen many times. Attached unique molecular identifiers marked individual cDNA molecules. TCRdb independently ran MiXCR on the 5' RACE reads; one entry per CDR3 protein. The sample records some 30,000 distinct CDR3 sequences, about 8.2% being singletons. This chain joins TRBV11-2 and TRBJ2-5; 7 bases map to TRBD1. The sample taken for sequencing was whole blood. The source of this sequence is an adult who was a healthcare worker with PCR-confirmed SARS-CoV-2 infection or an uninfected control (not recorded which). CDR3 loop: CASSLDRQGAQYF. CDR3 DNA sequence: TGTGCCAGCAGCTTAGATCGGCAGGGGGCCCAGTACTTC.